This entry concerns a single T cell receptor (beta chain). Trimming stripped 3 bases from V and 7 bases from J, with 13 bases between. Germline V lookup: CDR1 MNHNS, CDR2 SASEGT. This CDR3 has 14 residues. When the RNA was reverse transcribed, random hexamers were used with an input of roughly 0.5 to 1 ug. TCRdb fed the immunoSEQ multiplex PCR reads into MiXCR, producing one record per CDR3 protein. The data hold around 130,000 distinct CDR3 sequences, with around 94% observed a single time. These data come from a study of CD8 T cells in Susac syndrome. This receptor was identified in a human donor with multiple sclerosis. The sequenced sample consisted of CD4+ T cells from PBMCs. The chain joins TRBV6-1 to TRBJ1-5; possibly TRBD1 for D (5 bases). This CDR3 is CASSEAGGRQPQHF. DNA for the CDR3: TGTGCCAGCAGTGAGGCTGGGGGGAGGCAGCCCCAGCATTTT.